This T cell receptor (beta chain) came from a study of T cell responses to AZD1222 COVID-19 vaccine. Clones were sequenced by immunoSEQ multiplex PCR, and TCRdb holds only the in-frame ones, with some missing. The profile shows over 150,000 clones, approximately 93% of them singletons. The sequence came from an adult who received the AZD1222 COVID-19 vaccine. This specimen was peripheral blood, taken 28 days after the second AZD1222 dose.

CDR3 sequence (DNA): TGTGCCATCAGTGGAGGGACCGGCGGGGAAAAACTGTTTTTT. Amino acids: CAISGGTGGEKLFF. The chain carries TRBV10-3 and TRBJ1-4; TRBD1 might be the D (5 bases). CDR3 length: 14 amino acids. Trimming removed 4 bases at V and 8 bases at J, with 14 bases between. Germline V lookup: CDR1 ENHRY, CDR2 SYGVKD.